The 6 T cell receptor beta chains below all came from one sample that was sequenced in a study of human T cells and chemical hapten exposure. TCRdb called the RACE reads again in MiXCR, with one record for every CDR3 protein. The data contain approximately 77,000 distinct CDR3 sequences, roughly 7.1% of them singletons. Specified time point: patch test 1, 2 weeks after DPC sensitization. Specified treatment: therapeutic diphenylcyclopropenone sensitization with weekly scalp DPC. The material sequenced was whole blood, taken in connection with sensitization to the hapten diphenylcyclopropenone (DPC). These TCRs come from a woman in her thirties with alopecia areata. Some clones in this sample may be carry-over from other donors' samples.

This clonotype was counted many times. V usage is TRBV5-1 and J usage is TRBJ2-5, with a tentative D call TRBD1 (5 bases). CDR1 is SGHRS, CDR2 YFSETQ, per germline. Trimming shortened V by 1 base and J by 5 bases, and 15 bases separated the two germline ends. CDR3 length: 15 amino acids. DNA of the CDR3: TGCGCCAGCAGCTTGTTCCCCAGGGCGGCGGAGACCCAGTACTTC. Translated, it gives CASSLFPRAAETQYF.

This clonotype was recorded at least ten times. This rearrangement joins TRBV7-9 to TRBJ2-1; TRBD2 agrees at 14 bases. The CDR3 spans 18 residues. The V gene's germline CDR1 is SEHNR and CDR2 FQNEAQ (reference sequence). Trimming removed 4 bases from V and 0 bases from J; junction bases left unmatched: 5. Here the CDR3 reads CASSWGLAGALSYNEQFF. The DNA for the CDR3 is TGTGCCAGCAGCTGGGGACTAGCGGGGGCCCTCTCCTACAATGAGCAGTTCTTC.

This clonotype was counted many times. V gene TRBV27 combines with J gene TRBJ2-1, with TRBD2 identical over 8 bases. V was pared by 5 bases and J by 9 bases, with 12 bases of the junction left unmatched. Germline V gene lookup returns CDR1 MNHEY and CDR2 SMNVEV (reference sequence). The CDR3 consists of 15 residues. CDR3 in amino acids: CASSPLGTSRVEQFF. CDR3 in DNA: TGTGCCAGCAGTCCGCTCGGGACTAGTAGGGTTGAGCAGTTCTTC.

This clonotype appeared a few times. The genes are TRBV5-4 and TRBJ1-2, with no clear D. Trimming shortened V by 2 bases and J by 2 bases, and 10 bases separated the two germline ends. CDR1 and CDR2 from the germline V gene are SGHNT and YYREEE (reference sequence). This CDR3 has 14 amino acids. The CDR3 region has the DNA TGTGCCAGCAGCTTACTTAGTCCGAACTATGGCTACACCTTC. The encoded protein is CASSLLSPNYGYTF.

This clonotype was seen many times. The V gene is TRBV19, the J gene TRBJ2-5; 8 bases align to TRBD1. Trimming cost V 4 bases and J 7 bases; bases outside gene matches: 8. Germline CDR1 reads LNHDA; CDR2 reads SQIVND (reference sequence). CDR3 length: 14 amino acids. This CDR3 reads CASSNSDRGTTQYF. In DNA form, the CDR3 reads TGTGCCAGTAGTAATTCCGACAGGGGAACGACCCAGTACTTC.

This clonotype was observed a few times. The chain uses TRBV18 and TRBJ1-4; 7 positions match TRBD1. Trimming cost V 4 bases and J 7 bases; bases outside gene matches: 9. Per germline, CDR1 KGHSH and CDR2 LQKENI. The CDR3 sequence is 15 residues long. Written as DNA, the CDR3 is TGTGCCAGCTCACACAAGAGGGACAGCAGTGAAAAACTGTTTTTT. Its translation: CASSHKRDSSEKLFF.